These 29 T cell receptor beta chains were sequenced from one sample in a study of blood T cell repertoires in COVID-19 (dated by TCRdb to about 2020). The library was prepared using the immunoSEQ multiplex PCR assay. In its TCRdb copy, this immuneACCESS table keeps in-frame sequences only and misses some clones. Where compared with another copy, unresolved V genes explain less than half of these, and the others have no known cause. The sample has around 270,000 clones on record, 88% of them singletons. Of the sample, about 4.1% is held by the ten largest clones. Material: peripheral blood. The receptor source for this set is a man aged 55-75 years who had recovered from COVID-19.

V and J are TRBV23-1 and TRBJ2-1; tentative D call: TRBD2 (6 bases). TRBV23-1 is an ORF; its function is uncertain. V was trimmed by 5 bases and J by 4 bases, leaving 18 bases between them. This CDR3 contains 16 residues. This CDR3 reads CASSVTGGETYNEQFF. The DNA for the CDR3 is TGCGCCAGCAGTGTCACCGGGGGTGAAACGTACAATGAGCAGTTCTTC.

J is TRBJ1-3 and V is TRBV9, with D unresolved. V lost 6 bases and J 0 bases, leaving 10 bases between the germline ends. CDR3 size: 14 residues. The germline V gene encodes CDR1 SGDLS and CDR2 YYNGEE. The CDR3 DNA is TGTGCCAGCAACCCGTCCAGCTCTGGAAACACCATATATTTT. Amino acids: CASNPSSSGNTIYF.

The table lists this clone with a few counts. The CDR3 DNA is TGCAGCGTTGAAAAGGACAGCTCCACTTATGGCTACACCTTC. Its protein product is CSVEKDSSTYGYTF. V and J are TRBV29-1 and TRBJ1-2; D possibly corresponds to TRBD1 (6 bases). V shed 2 bases and J shed 5 bases, with 15 bases lying between them. This CDR3 is 14 amino acids long. Looked up from germline, CDR1 is SQVTM and CDR2 is ANQGSEA.

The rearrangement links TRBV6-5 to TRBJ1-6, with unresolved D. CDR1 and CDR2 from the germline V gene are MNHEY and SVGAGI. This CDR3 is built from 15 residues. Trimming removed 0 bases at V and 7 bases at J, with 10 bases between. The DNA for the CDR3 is TGTGCCAGCAGTTACTCAACAGTATCGAATTCACCCCTCCACTTT. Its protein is CASSYSTVSNSPLHF.

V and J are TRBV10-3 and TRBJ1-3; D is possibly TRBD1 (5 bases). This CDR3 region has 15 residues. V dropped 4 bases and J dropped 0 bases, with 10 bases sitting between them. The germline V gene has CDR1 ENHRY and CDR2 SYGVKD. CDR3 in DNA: TGTGCCATCAGTGGTCAGGGAAGCTCTGGAAACACCATATATTTT. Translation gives CAISGQGSSGNTIYF.

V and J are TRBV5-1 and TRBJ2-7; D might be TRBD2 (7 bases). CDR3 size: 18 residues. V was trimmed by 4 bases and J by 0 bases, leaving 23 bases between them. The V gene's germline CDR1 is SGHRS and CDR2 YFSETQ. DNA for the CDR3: TGCGCCAGCAGCCCCTTGCTGGGGGGGCCCCAGCCCTCCTACGAGCAGTACTTC. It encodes CASSPLLGGPQPSYEQYF.

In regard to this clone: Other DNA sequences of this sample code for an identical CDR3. In DNA, the CDR3 is TGTGCCAGCAGTCTAAGGTTCAGGGTAGCCTACAATGAGCAGTTCTTC. It is translated as CASSLRFRVAYNEQFF. V usage is TRBV27 and J usage is TRBJ2-1, with D perhaps matching TRBD1 (5 bases). Germline CDR1 MNHEY, CDR2 SMNVEV (reference sequence). CDR3 size: 16 residues. The V and J ends lost 5 bases and 2 bases respectively, with 16 bases between them.

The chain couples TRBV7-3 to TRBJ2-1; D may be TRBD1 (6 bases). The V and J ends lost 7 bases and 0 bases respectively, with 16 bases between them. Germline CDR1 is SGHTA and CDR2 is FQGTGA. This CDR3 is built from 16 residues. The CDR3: CASTPQGGISYNEQFF. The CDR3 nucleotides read TGTGCCAGCACCCCACAGGGCGGTATCTCCTACAATGAGCAGTTCTTC.

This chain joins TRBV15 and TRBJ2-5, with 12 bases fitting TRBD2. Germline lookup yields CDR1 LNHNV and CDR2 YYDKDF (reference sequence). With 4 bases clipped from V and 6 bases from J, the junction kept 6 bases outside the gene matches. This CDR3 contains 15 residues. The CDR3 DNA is TGTGCCACCAGCATGACTAGCGGGGGCCAGCAGACCCAGTACTTC. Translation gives CATSMTSGGQQTQYF. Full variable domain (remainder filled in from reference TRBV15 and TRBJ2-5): DAMVIQNPRYQVTQFGKPVTLSCSQTLNHNVMYWYQQKSSQAPKLLFHYYDKDFNNEADTPDNFQSRRPNTSFCFLDIRSPGLGDTAMYLCATSMTSGGQQTQYFGPGTRLLVL.

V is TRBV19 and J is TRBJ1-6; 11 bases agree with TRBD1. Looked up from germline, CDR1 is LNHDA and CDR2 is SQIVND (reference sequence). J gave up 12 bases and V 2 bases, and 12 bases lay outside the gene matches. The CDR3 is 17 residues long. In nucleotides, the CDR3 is TGTGCCAGTAGTATAATAACAGCCGGGACAGGGGGTTTACCCCTCCACTTT. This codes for CASSIITAGTGGLPLHF. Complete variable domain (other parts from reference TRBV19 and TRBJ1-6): DGGITQSPKYLFRKEGQNVTLSCEQNLNHDAMYWYRQDPGQGLRLIYYSQIVNDFQKGDIAEGYSVSREKKESFPLTVTSAQKNPTAFYLCASSIITAGTGGLPLHFGNGTRLTVT.

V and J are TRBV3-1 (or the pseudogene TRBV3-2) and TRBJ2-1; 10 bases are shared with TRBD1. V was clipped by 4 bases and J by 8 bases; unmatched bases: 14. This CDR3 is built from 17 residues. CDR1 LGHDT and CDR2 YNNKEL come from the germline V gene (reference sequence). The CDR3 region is CASSRWGPGQGRDEQFF. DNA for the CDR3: TGTGCCAGCAGCCGCTGGGGACCGGGACAGGGGAGGGATGAGCAGTTCTTC.

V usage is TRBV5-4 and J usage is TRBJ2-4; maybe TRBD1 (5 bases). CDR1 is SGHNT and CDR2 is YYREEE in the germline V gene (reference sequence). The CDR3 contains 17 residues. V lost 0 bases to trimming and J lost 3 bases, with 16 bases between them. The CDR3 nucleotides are TGTGCCAGCAGCTTGGAGGGCATCGGTAGGGGCAAAAACATTCAGTACTTC. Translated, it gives CASSLEGIGRGKNIQYF.

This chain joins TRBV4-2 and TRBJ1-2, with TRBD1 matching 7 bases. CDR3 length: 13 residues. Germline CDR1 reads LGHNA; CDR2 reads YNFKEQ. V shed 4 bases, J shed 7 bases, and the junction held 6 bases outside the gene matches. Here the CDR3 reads CASSPDRAGGYTF. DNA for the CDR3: TGTGCCAGCAGCCCCGACAGGGCAGGTGGCTACACCTTC.

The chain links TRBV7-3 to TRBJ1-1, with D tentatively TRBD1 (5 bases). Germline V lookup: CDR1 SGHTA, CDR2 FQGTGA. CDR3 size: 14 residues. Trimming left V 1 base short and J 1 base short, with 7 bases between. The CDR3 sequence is CASSLKTENTEAFF. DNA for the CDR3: TGTGCCAGCAGCTTAAAGACAGAGAACACTGAAGCTTTCTTT.

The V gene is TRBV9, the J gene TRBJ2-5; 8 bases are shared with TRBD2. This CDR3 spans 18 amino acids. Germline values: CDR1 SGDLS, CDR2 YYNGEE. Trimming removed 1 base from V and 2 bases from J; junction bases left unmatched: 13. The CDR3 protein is CASSVYPSKIAGQETQYF. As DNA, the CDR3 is TGTGCCAGCAGCGTATACCCCAGCAAGATAGCGGGGCAAGAGACCCAGTACTTC.

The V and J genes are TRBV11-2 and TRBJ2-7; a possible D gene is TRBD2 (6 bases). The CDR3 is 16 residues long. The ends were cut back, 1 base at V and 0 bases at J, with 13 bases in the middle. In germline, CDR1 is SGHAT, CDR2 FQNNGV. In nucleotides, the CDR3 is TGTGCCAGCAGCTTAGTTGGGGGGAGCCGCTCCTACGAGCAGTACTTC. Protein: CASSLVGGSRSYEQYF.

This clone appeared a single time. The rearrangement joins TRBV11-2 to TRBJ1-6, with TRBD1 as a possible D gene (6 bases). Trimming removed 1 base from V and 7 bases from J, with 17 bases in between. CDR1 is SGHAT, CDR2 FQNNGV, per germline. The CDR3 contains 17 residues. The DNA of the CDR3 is TGTGCCAGCAGCTTAGGCCCAAAAACAGGGTTCAATTCACCCCTCCACTTT. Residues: CASSLGPKTGFNSPLHF.

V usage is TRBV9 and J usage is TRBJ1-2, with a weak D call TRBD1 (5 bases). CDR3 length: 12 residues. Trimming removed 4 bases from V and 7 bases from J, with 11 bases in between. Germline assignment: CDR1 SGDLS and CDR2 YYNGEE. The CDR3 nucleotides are TGTGCCAGCAGCCCCGCTCAGGGTGGCTACACCTTC. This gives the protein CASSPAQGGYTF.

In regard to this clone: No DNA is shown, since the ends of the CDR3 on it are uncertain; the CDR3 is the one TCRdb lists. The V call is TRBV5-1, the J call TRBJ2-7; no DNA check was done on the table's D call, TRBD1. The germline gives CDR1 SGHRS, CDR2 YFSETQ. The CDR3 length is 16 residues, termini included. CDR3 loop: CASSFGAGTGGYEQYF.

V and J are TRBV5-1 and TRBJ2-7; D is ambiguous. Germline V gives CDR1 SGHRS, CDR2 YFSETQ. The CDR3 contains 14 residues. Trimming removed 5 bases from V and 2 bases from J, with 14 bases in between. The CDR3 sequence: CASSEASVTYEQYF. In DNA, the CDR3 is TGCGCCAGCAGTGAGGCAAGCGTAACCTACGAGCAGTACTTC.

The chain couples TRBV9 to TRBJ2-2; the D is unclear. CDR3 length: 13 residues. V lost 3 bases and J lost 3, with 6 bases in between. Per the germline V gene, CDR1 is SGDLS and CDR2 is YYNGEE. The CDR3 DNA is TGTGCCAGCAGCGGCCGGGACACCGGGGAGCTGTTTTTT. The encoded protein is CASSGRDTGELFF.

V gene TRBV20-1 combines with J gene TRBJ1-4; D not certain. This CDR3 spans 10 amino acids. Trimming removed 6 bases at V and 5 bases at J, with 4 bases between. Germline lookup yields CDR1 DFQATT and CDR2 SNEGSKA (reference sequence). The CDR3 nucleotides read TGCAGTGCGCAGAATGAAAAACTGTTTTTT. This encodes CSAQNEKLFF.

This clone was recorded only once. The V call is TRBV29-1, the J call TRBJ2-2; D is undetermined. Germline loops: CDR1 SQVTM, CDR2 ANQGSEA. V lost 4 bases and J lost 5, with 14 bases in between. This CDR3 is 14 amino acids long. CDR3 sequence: CSVVEAVQTGELFF. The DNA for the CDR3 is TGCAGCGTTGTTGAGGCAGTTCAGACCGGGGAGCTGTTTTTT.

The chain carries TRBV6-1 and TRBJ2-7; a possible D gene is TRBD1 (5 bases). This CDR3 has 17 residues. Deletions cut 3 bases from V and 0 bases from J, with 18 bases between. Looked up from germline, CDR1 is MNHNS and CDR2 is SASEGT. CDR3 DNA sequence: TGTGCCAGCAGTGAGGCCAGGGCATACCGCGTCTCCTACGAGCAGTACTTC. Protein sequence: CASSEARAYRVSYEQYF.

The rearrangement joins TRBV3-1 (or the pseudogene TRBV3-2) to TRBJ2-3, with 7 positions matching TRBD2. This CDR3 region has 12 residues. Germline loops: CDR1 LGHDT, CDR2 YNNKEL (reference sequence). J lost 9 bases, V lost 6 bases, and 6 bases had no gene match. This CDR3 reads CASRWWTRTQYF. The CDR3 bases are TGTGCCAGCAGGTGGTGGACTAGGACGCAGTATTTT.

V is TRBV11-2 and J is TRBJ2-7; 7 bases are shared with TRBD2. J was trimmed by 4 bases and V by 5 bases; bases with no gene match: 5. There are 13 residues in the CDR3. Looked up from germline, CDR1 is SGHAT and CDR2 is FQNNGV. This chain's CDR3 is CASSRDYRYEQYF. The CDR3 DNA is TGTGCCAGCAGCCGGGACTATAGATACGAGCAGTACTTC.

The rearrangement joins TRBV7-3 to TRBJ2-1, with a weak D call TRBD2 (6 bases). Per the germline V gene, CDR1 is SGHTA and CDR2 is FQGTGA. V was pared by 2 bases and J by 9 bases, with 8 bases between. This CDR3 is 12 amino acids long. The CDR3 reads CASSLLGGEQFF. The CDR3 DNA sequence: TGTGCCAGCAGCTTACTGGGGGGTGAGCAGTTCTTC.

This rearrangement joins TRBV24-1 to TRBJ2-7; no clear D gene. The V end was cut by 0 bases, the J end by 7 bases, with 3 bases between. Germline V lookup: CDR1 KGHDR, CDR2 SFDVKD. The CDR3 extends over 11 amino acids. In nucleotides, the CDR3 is TGTGCCACCAGTGATTTGCGGGAGCAGTACTTC. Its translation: CATSDLREQYF.

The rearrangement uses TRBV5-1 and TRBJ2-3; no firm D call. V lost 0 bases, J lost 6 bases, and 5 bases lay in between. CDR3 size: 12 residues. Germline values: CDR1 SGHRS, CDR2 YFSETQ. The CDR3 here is CASSLGEDTQYF. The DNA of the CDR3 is TGCGCCAGCAGCTTGGGCGAGGATACGCAGTATTTT.